The rows below give T cell receptor beta chains drawn from one sample of a study of CD8 T cells in ankylosing spondylitis. MiXCR, applied by TCRdb to the 5' RACE reads, yields one record per CDR3 protein. In the table there are tens of thousands of distinct CDR3 sequences, 9% to 12% of which are singletons. The sequencing input was blood, either unsorted or a sorted T cell fraction (not recorded which). These receptor sequences come from a male donor with ankylosing spondylitis or in good health (not recorded which). Each CDR3 is given with its conserved first and last residue.

V gene	J gene	CDR3 protein
TRBV20-1	TRBJ2-7	CSARDFLQYEQYF
TRBV5-4	TRBJ2-2	CASSLGGRASGELFF
TRBV20-1	TRBJ1-2	CSASGGQGKYGYTF
TRBV7-6	TRBJ2-3	CASSRGLAVSDTQYF
TRBV30	TRBJ2-1	CAWNGGSSYNEQFF
TRBV10-3	TRBJ2-1	CAISEWAGVGVRNEQFF
TRBV7-2	TRBJ2-1	CASSFPGQEQFF
TRBV28	TRBJ2-1	CASRRPGTGGYNEQFF
TRBV6-4	TRBJ2-2	CASRVDSFTGELFF
TRBV6-1	TRBJ2-1	CASSESTGDANEQFF
TRBV20-1	TRBJ2-7	CSARLRLGTSGKPYEQYF
TRBV10-3	TRBJ2-5	CASQPGSGREETQYF
TRBV2	TRBJ2-1	CASSYRDEQFF
TRBV7-3	TRBJ2-1	CASSSGLAGASSYNEQFF
TRBV5-1	TRBJ1-1	CASSPGGTGTSGTEAFF
TRBV20-1	TRBJ2-7	CSARKIAGRGTSGSSYEQYF
TRBV14	TRBJ2-3	CASSQDVGDTQYF
TRBV11-2	TRBJ2-1	CASSPLILALNEQFF
TRBV18	TRBJ2-7	CASSRTNPYEQYF
TRBV5-1	TRBJ2-1	CASSSTSGNYNEQFF
TRBV20-1	TRBJ2-1	CSARELASPLYKEQFF
TRBV28	TRBJ2-5	CASSSGLAGLKTQYF
TRBV29-1	TRBJ2-5	CSVEDVSGTQPGKAQYF
TRBV7-9	TRBJ2-1	CASSLGFEQFF
TRBV14	TRBJ2-3	CASSRIAGEAPEDTQYF
TRBV20-1	TRBJ2-1	CSAGLAGGLNEQFF
TRBV7-9	TRBJ2-1	CASSPALAASYNEQFF
TRBV5-1	TRBJ2-7	CASSTGTSGTYEQYF
TRBV5-5	TRBJ2-3	CASSFYRGAADTQYF
TRBV28	TRBJ2-1	CASSPPSGRARNEQFF
TRBV19	TRBJ2-5	CASSKRQTKETQYF
TRBV5-1	TRBJ2-2	CASSLGVANTGELFF
TRBV6-2/TRBV6-3	TRBJ2-6	CASSYVPGRTGANVLTF
TRBV6-1	TRBJ2-7	CATHTSGRYEQYF
TRBV5-1	TRBJ1-2	CASSIDDGFGGYTF
TRBV7-3	TRBJ1-2	CASSLTGTGDYGYTF
TRBV20-1	TRBJ2-7	CSAKNWDSSYEQYF
TRBV11-2	TRBJ1-6	CASSLDGRQGNSPLHF
TRBV5-1	TRBJ1-5	CASSWTGDQPQHF
TRBV6-2/TRBV6-3	TRBJ2-7	CASTKVDRGYEQYF
TRBV7-9	TRBJ1-2	CASSLGHPGSYGYTF
TRBV29-1	TRBJ2-1	CSVDGLAGGNAYNEQFF
TRBV20-1	TRBJ2-7	CSARSRDRAYEQYF
TRBV5-1	TRBJ2-7	CASSPQDAAYEQYF
TRBV2	TRBJ2-4	CASSHWDFDLAEKNIQYF
TRBV20-1	TRBJ2-3	CSASRPSGSIGTDTQYF
TRBV20-1	TRBJ1-5	CSARDRPDQPQHF
TRBV7-9	TRBJ2-1	CASSPPGRGMVINEQFF
TRBV14	TRBJ2-5	CASSPLAGLQETQYF
TRBV3-1	TRBJ2-7	CASSQWGQPYEQYF
TRBV5-1	TRBJ2-7	CASSLTGGPGYEQYF
TRBV30	TRBJ2-5	CAWSSLEETQYF
TRBV7-3	TRBJ2-1	CASSFSGRTNEQFF
TRBV5-6	TRBJ2-5	CASSKTGGETQYF
TRBV4-1	TRBJ2-3	CASSQVLAGYRDTQYF
TRBV7-9	TRBJ1-1	CASSRAESNTEAFF
TRBV5-1	TRBJ2-6	CASSLTSRQSSGANVLTF